The clone carrying this T cell receptor (beta chain) was detected a few times. Its antigen is still unknown. Data came from immunoSEQ multiplex PCR; TCRdb stores just in-frame clones and leaves some out. This table holds some 100,000 clones, roughly 87% found once. This record comes from a study of graft-versus-host responses after intestinal transplantation. The wider study: Transplant types were multivisceral, liver-intestinal, or isolated intestinal. Whole-study results and caveats: When patients had graft-donor T cell macrochimerism, their allografts held high graft-versus-host to host-versus-graft clonal ratios.

The CDR3 has 15 amino acids. Losses at the gene ends were 4 bases for V and 7 bases for J; bases not matched to a gene: 7. Germline values: CDR1 SGHNT, CDR2 YYREEE (reference sequence). Sequenced material: unstimulated CD4+ T cells sorted from spleen or lymph node cells, taken before transplant. V usage is TRBV5-4 and J usage is TRBJ1-6; 8 bases line up with TRBD1. This TCR was recovered from a human donor who was the organ donor for an intestinal transplant. The CDR3 DNA is TGTGCCAGCAGCCTGACAGGGGATACGAATTCACCCCTCCACTTT. It is translated as CASSLTGDTNSPLHF. The variable domain in full, with the rest retrieved from reference TRBV5-4 and TRBJ1-6, is ETGVTQSPTHLIKTRGQQVTLRCSSQSGHNTVSWYQQALGQGPQFIFQYYREEENGRGNFPPRFSGLQFPNYSSELNVNALELDDSALYLCASSLTGDTNSPLHFGNGTRLTVT.